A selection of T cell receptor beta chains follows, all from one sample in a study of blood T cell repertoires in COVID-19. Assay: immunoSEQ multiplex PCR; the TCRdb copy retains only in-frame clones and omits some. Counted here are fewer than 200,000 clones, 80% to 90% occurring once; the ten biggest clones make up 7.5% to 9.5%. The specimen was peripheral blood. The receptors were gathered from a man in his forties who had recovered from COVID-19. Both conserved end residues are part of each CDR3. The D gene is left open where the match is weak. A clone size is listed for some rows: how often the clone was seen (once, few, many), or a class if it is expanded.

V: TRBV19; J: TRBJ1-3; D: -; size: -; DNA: TGTGCCAGTCGACAGCTCTCTGGAAACACCATATATTTT; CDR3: CASRQLSGNTIYF
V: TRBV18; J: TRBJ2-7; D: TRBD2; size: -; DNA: TGTGCCAGCTCGCATAATCCCAGCGCGGGGGTGGGCGAGCAGTACTTC; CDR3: CASSHNPSAGVGEQYF
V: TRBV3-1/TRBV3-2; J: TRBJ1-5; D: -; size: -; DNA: TGTGCCAGCAGCCAAGGGCACAGGGATCAGCCCCAGCATTTT; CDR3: CASSQGHRDQPQHF
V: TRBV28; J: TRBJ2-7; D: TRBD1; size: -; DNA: TGTGCCAGCAGGCTGGCCAGGGGGCTCTACGAGCAGTACTTC; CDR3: CASRLARGLYEQYF
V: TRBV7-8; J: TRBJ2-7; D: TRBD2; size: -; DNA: TGTGCCAGCAGCTCCTCTCCGGGACTAGCGGGAGTTCCCTACGAGCAGTACTTC; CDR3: CASSSSPGLAGVPYEQYF
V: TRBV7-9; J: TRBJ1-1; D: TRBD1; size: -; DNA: TGTGCCAGCAGCTTAGAAGGACAGGGCCCTGAAGCTTTCTTT; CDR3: CASSLEGQGPEAFF
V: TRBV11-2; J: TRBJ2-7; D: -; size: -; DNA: TGTGCCAGCAGCCTCCGGTTCTACGAGCAGTACTTC; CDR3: CASSLRFYEQYF
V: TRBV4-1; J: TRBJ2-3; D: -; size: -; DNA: TGCGCCAGCAGCCAAGGAAGACAGGATCGCGATACGCAGTATTTT; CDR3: CASSQGRQDRDTQYF
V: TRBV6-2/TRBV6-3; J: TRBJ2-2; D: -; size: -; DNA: TGTGCCAGCAGTCCCCCAAACACCGGGGAGCTGTTTTTT; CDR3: CASSPPNTGELFF
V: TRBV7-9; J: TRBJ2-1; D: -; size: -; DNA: TGTGCCAGCAGCCCCGGGGGCTACAATGAGCAGTTCTTC; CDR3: CASSPGGYNEQFF
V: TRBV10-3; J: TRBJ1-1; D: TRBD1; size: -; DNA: TGTGCCGCCAAGGACAGGGAAAGCACTGAAGCTTTCTTT; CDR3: CAAKDRESTEAFF
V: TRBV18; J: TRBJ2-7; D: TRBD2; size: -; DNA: TGTGCCAGCTCACAACTAGCGGGGGGGTTCTACGAGCAGTACTTC; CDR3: CASSQLAGGFYEQYF
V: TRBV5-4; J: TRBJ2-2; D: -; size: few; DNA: TGTGCCAGCAGCGAGGGACGGAGGGTCCCCGGGGAGCTGTTTTTT; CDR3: CASSEGRRVPGELFF
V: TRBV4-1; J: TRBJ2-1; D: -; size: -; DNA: TGCGCCAGCAGCCAAGATCCGCGTACAGGGCGGTATGAGCAGTTCTTC; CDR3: CASSQDPRTGRYEQFF
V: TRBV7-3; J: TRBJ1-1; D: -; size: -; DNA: TGTGCCAGCAGCTTACAGGGCTTGAACACTGAAGCTTTCTTT; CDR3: CASSLQGLNTEAFF
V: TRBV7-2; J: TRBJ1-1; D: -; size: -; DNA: TGTGCCAGCAGCCCCCTGGCGGTGAACACTGAAGCTTTCTTT; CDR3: CASSPLAVNTEAFF
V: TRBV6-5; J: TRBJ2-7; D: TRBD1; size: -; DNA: TGTGCCAGCAGCCGGACAGGGGCGTCCTACGAGCAGTACTTC; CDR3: CASSRTGASYEQYF
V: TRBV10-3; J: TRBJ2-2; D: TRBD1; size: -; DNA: TGTGCCATCGAGGACAGGGGCACCGGGGAGCTGTTTTTT; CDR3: CAIEDRGTGELFF
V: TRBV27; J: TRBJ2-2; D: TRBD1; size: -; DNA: TGTGCCAGCAGTTTATCCCCGGGACAGAGTATACCCACCGGGGAGCTGTTTTTT; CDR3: CASSLSPGQSIPTGELFF
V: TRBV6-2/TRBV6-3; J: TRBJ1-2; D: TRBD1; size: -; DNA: TGTGCCAGCAGTCTCGAGGAAGGGGGCGCTGGCTACACCTTC; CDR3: CASSLEEGGAGYTF
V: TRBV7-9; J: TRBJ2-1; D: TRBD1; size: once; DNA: TGTGCCAGCAGCGGACAGGGAAACAATGAGCAGTTCTTC; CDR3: CASSGQGNNEQFF
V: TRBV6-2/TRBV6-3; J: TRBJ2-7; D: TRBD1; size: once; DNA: TGTGCCAGCAGTGGCTCGGACAGGGCATACGAGCAGTACTTC; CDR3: CASSGSDRAYEQYF